This section outlines one T cell receptor beta chain sequence together with its context. The data were produced by immunoSEQ multiplex PCR, yet TCRdb's version contains in-frame clones alone and is incomplete. Altogether roughly 390,000 clones are present, around 85% being singletons, with the ten largest covering 3% to 4.5%. The entry originates in a study of blood T cell repertoires in COVID-19. This TCR was sampled from a woman aged 18 to 35 with acute or convalescent COVID-19. Source material: peripheral blood.

The CDR3 nucleotides read TGTGCCAGCAGCGTAGCTGGGACAACGGGCCATTACAATGAGCAGTTCTTC. It translates to CASSVAGTTGHYNEQFF. The gene calls are TRBV9 and TRBJ2-1, with D perhaps matching TRBD1 (6 bases). Germline values: CDR1 SGDLS, CDR2 YYNGEE. V was clipped by 0 bases and J by 4 bases, with 17 bases between them. This CDR3 region has 17 residues. The variable domain in full, with the rest retrieved from reference TRBV9 and TRBJ2-1, is DSGVTQTPKHLITATGQRVTLRCSPRSGDLSVYWYQQSLDQGLQFLIQYYNGEERAKGNILERFSAQQFPDLHSELNLSSLELGDSALYFCASSVAGTTGHYNEQFFGPGTRLTVL.